Presented here are 21 T cell receptor beta chains from one specimen sequenced in a study of T-cell memory formation after mild COVID-19. From the 5' RACE reads, TCRdb called clonotypes with MiXCR, one entry per CDR3 protein. The table lists tens of thousands of distinct CDR3 sequences, approximately 14% of them singletons. The specimen sequenced was PBMCs or a T cell subset sorted from them (not recorded which). These receptors all stem from an adult woman who had mild COVID-19 (a few samples of this study predate the infection). Cell type and time point are not known.

The chain is built from TRBV25-1 and TRBJ2-5; perhaps D is TRBD1 or TRBD2 (5 bases each). From germline, CDR1 is MGHDK and CDR2 SYGVNS. The CDR3 runs 12 residues. Trimming pared 3 bases from V and 5 bases from J, leaving 7 bases between. For the CDR3, the DNA is TGTGCCAGCAGTGACAGGGAGGAGACCCAGTACTTC. This encodes CASSDREETQYF.

This clonotype turned up a few times. The chain uses TRBV15 and TRBJ1-5; the D gene is possibly TRBD1 (6 bases). This CDR3 comprises 16 residues. Germline V gene data show CDR1 as LNHNV and CDR2 as YYDKDF (reference sequence). V was trimmed by 0 bases and J by 4 bases, leaving 13 bases between them. CDR3 loop: CATSRDGGGTNQPQHF. The CDR3 DNA is TGTGCCACCAGCAGAGACGGAGGGGGTACAAATCAGCCCCAGCATTTT.

The rearrangement uses TRBV7-9 and TRBJ2-1; TRBD1 agrees at 8 bases. CDR1 is SEHNR and CDR2 is FQNEAQ in the germline V gene (reference sequence). Trimming removed 10 bases from V and 4 bases from J; junction bases left unmatched: 3. This CDR3 comprises 12 residues. The CDR3: CATRTGYNEQFF. The CDR3 nucleotides read TGTGCCACCCGGACAGGGTACAATGAGCAGTTCTTC.

V and J are TRBV12-3 or TRBV12-4 and TRBJ2-3; 8 bases agree with TRBD1. V lost 5 bases, J lost 6 bases, and 7 bases stayed unmatched. The CDR3 spans 14 residues. In nucleotides, the CDR3 is TGTGCCAGCAGTCCGGGACAGGCTGTTGATACGCAGTATTTT. Residues: CASSPGQAVDTQYF.

The V call is TRBV5-1, the J call TRBJ2-5; no clear D gene. The CDR3 spans 14 residues. The germline gives CDR1 SGHRS, CDR2 YFSETQ. V was pared by 3 bases and J by 5 bases, with 14 bases between. CDR3 bases: TGCGCCAGCAGCTCAACTGGGCCGCGGGAGACCCAGTACTTC. Protein product: CASSSTGPRETQYF.

This clonotype was detected only a few times. The chain recombines TRBV11-3 with TRBJ2-1, with a possible D match to TRBD1 (6 bases). Trimming removed 4 bases at V and 8 bases at J, with 9 bases between. Germline CDR1 is SGHNT and CDR2 is YENEEA. The CDR3 contains 12 residues. The CDR3 DNA sequence: TGTGCCAGCAGCTCACAGGGAGATGAGCAGTTCTTC. Its translation: CASSSQGDEQFF.

The sample holds a few counts of this clonotype. The chain employs TRBV13 and TRBJ2-7; 7 bases are shared with TRBD1. The CDR3 extends over 16 amino acids. Trimming cost V 0 bases and J 1 base; bases outside gene matches: 6. Germline V gene lookup returns CDR1 PRHDT and CDR2 FYEKMQ (reference sequence). The CDR3 protein is CASSLGAGGLSYEQYF. As DNA, the CDR3 is TGTGCCAGCAGCTTAGGGGCAGGGGGTCTATCCTACGAGCAGTACTTC.

The chain couples TRBV7-8 to TRBJ2-5; possibly TRBD2 for D (6 bases). Germline V gene data show CDR1 as SGHVS and CDR2 as FQNEAQ. V shed 3 bases and J shed 10 bases, with 18 bases lying between them. CDR3 length: 14 amino acids. CDR3 residues: CASSFSGGGGNQYF. DNA of the CDR3: TGTGCCAGCAGCTTTAGTGGTGGGGGAGGTAACCAGTACTTC.

In its sample, this clonotype was seen a few times. The chain has TRBV10-3 and TRBJ2-7; no clear D gene. The CDR3 has 12 residues. Germline V gives CDR1 ENHRY, CDR2 SYGVKD. V gave up 3 bases and J gave up 6 bases, with 9 bases separating them. The CDR3 bases are TGTGCCATCAGTGACGAGAGTTTCGAGCAGTACTTC. This translates into CAISDESFEQYF.

On this clonotype: A much larger clone differs by one base, so this may be a read error. The rearrangement uses TRBV6-5 and TRBJ2-7, with D tentatively TRBD1 (6 bases). The germline V gene encodes CDR1 MNHEY and CDR2 SVGAGI. The CDR3 extends over 13 amino acids. CDR3 nucleotides: TGTGCCTGCAGTCAGGGGTTCGGCTACGAGCAGTACTTC. Amino acids: CACSQGFGYEQYF.

This clonotype was detected a few times. The genes are TRBV4-3 and TRBJ2-3; D remains unclear. This CDR3 spans 15 amino acids. The germline V and J ends were trimmed by 0 bases and 0 bases, with 7 bases remaining between them. Germline CDR1 reads LGHNA; CDR2 reads YSLEER. CDR3 nucleotides: TGCGCCAGCAGCCAAGATGCCGGAAGCACAGATACGCAGTATTTT. This sequence encodes CASSQDAGSTDTQYF.

The genes are TRBV7-9 and TRBJ2-5; D remains ambiguous. Trimming took 2 bases from V and 5 from J, leaving 9 bases between them. CDR1 SEHNR and CDR2 FQNEAQ come from the germline V gene (reference sequence). This CDR3 is built from 13 residues. The CDR3 reads CASSLWDGETQYF. CDR3 nucleotide sequence: TGTGCCAGCAGCTTATGGGATGGGGAGACCCAGTACTTC.

The chain links TRBV12-3 or TRBV12-4 to TRBJ2-3; 8 bases line up with TRBD1. This CDR3 has 17 residues. After removal of 7 bases from V and 3 bases from J, the junction contained 15 bases not matched to a gene. CDR3 DNA sequence: TGTGCCAGCACCCTAAGGGGGGCAGGGGGCTTGACAGATACGCAGTATTTT. This gives the protein CASTLRGAGGLTDTQYF.

The chain couples TRBV7-9 to TRBJ2-7; 14 positions match TRBD2. CDR1 is SEHNR and CDR2 is FQNEAQ in the germline V gene (reference sequence). The length of the CDR3 is 15 residues. Trimming removed 4 bases from V and 7 bases from J; junction bases left unmatched: 6. The CDR3 protein is CASSYTGTSGSEQYF. CDR3 sequence (DNA): TGTGCCAGCAGCTATACCGGGACTAGCGGGAGTGAGCAGTACTTC.

The gene calls are TRBV7-9 and TRBJ2-6, with D perhaps matching TRBD1 (6 bases). V was clipped by 5 bases and J by 3 bases, with 17 bases between them. The CDR3 is 17 residues long. The germline V gene has CDR1 SEHNR and CDR2 FQNEAQ (reference sequence). The CDR3 here is CASSQGTPGVGANVLTF. CDR3 in DNA: TGTGCCAGCAGCCAAGGGACACCCGGGGTTGGGGCCAACGTCCTGACTTTC.

This clonotype was picked up a small number of times. The chain carries TRBV12-3 or TRBV12-4 and TRBJ1-1; TRBD1 is a possible D gene (6 bases). Trimming cost V 7 bases and J 0 bases, with 12 bases left between them. The CDR3 contains 14 residues. CDR3 coding DNA: TGTGCCAGCACCCCGACAGGAATGAACACTGAAGCTTTCTTT. This encodes CASTPTGMNTEAFF.

CDR3 sequence: CASNDWDTQYF. The CDR3 DNA reads TGTGCCAGCAACGACTGGGATACGCAGTATTTT. This rearrangement joins TRBV6-2 or TRBV6-3 to TRBJ2-3; D ambiguous. The V and J ends lost 7 bases and 6 bases respectively, with 8 bases between them. CDR1 and CDR2 from the germline V gene are MNHEY and SVGEGT. CDR3 size: 11 residues.

As to this clonotype: Relative to the germline gene, one junction end is altered; a read error may explain this. The rearrangement joins TRBV4-3 to TRBJ2-1; D is undetermined. CDR1 is LGHNA and CDR2 is YSLEER in the germline V gene. This CDR3 has 15 residues. In nucleotides, the CDR3 is TGCGCCAGCAGCCAAGTTGCGGCTGCTCCCGCTGAGAAGTTCTTC. Translating gives CASSQVAAAPAEKFF.

A few counts support this clonotype. This chain links TRBV12-3 or TRBV12-4 with TRBJ2-7, with 7 bases that match TRBD2. With V trimmed by 4 bases and J by 6 bases, 6 bases remained unmatched. The CDR3 runs 13 residues. The chain's CDR3 is CASSWTRSAEQYF. CDR3 bases: TGTGCCAGCAGTTGGACTAGATCGGCCGAGCAGTACTTC.

This clonotype has only a few counts. The chain has TRBV19 and TRBJ2-4, with D possibly being TRBD2 (5 bases). CDR3 length: 17 amino acids. V was clipped by 7 bases and J by 0 bases, with 19 bases between them. Germline values: CDR1 LNHDA, CDR2 SQIVND (reference sequence). The DNA of the CDR3 is TGTGCCAGTAATCTTCTCGAGCGGAGGCTAGCCAAAAACATTCAGTACTTC. It encodes CASNLLERRLAKNIQYF. Together with reference TRBV19 and TRBJ2-4, the CDR3 gives the full variable domain: DGGITQSPKYLFRKEGQNVTLSCEQNLNHDAMYWYRQDPGQGLRLIYYSQIVNDFQKGDIAEGYSVSREKKESFPLTVTSAQKNPTAFYLCASNLLERRLAKNIQYFGAGTRLSVL.

This clonotype was detected ten times or more. The genes are TRBV7-8 and TRBJ2-5, with D unclear. The ends were cut back, 5 bases at V and 2 bases at J, with 12 bases in the middle. The CDR3 length is 14 residues. Germline loops: CDR1 SGHVS, CDR2 FQNEAQ. CDR3 region: CASSPTPKQETQYF. The CDR3 DNA reads TGTGCCAGCAGCCCCACTCCAAAACAAGAGACCCAGTACTTC.